This T cell receptor (beta chain) was profiled in a study of blood T cells in healthy people across ages. Study-level information: Template switching picked up about one barcoded beta molecule for each two T cells.

Together with a sample-barcoded 5' primer, a J-beta primer mix was included in a second PCR lasting about 7 to 12 cycles. Each CDR3 protein is one row after TCRdb ran MiXCR on the 5' RACE reads. The sample shows roughly 1,800,000 distinct CDR3 sequences, 49% of them seen only once. Every donor gave roughly 9.2 milliliters of peripheral blood. The CDR3 has 18 amino acids. Trimming removed 5 bases from V and 1 base from J; junction bases left unmatched: 9. Germline V gene lookup returns CDR1 SEHNR and CDR2 FQNEAQ (reference sequence). The material sequenced was blood. The clonotype originates from a woman aged 40 to 50 in good health. The chain joins TRBV7-9 to TRBJ2-5; 14 positions match TRBD2. CDR3 in amino acids: CASSLRTSGGLFQETQYF. CDR3 nucleotides: TGTGCCAGCAGCCTGAGGACTAGCGGGGGGCTCTTCCAAGAGACCCAGTACTTC.